What follows are 11 T cell receptor beta chains derived from one specimen sequenced in a study of human T cells and chemical hapten exposure. Time point in this sample: patch test 3, about 24 weeks after DPC sensitization. The treatment here: therapeutic diphenylcyclopropenone sensitization with weekly scalp DPC. MiXCR, applied by TCRdb to the RACE reads, yields one record per CDR3 protein. The sample lists some 64,000 distinct CDR3 sequences; around 10% were seen once. The sample consisted of whole blood, taken in connection with sensitization to the hapten diphenylcyclopropenone (DPC). The receptors originated from a woman aged 25 to 45 with alopecia areata. Some clones in this sample may be carry-over from other donors' samples.

This clonotype was detected ten times or more. This rearrangement joins TRBV11-2 to TRBJ2-7; a weak D match, TRBD2 (6 bases). The CDR3 totals 11 residues. Germline CDR1 reads SGHAT; CDR2 reads FQNNGV. Trimming cost V 5 bases and J 7 bases, with 9 bases left between them. CDR3 bases: TGTGCCAGCAGCCCTAGCGTAGAGCAGTACTTC. As protein: CASSPSVEQYF.

Here the CDR3 DNA reads TGTGCCAGCCGTGCGGGCGGAACCGGCAATGAGCAGTTCTTC. Its protein product is CASRAGGTGNEQFF. V gene TRBV6-2 or TRBV6-3 combines with J gene TRBJ2-1, with TRBD2 as a possible D gene (5 bases). V lost 8 bases, J lost 6 bases, and 17 bases lay in between. Looked up from germline, CDR1 is MNHEY and CDR2 is SVGEGT. CDR3 length: 14 residues.

This chain links TRBV24-1 with TRBJ2-3; D uncertain. Germline loops: CDR1 KGHDR, CDR2 SFDVKD. The CDR3 runs to 16 residues. With 2 bases removed from V and 0 bases from J, the gap between germline ends came to 11 bases. CDR3 nucleotide sequence: TGTGCCACCAGTGATTCCACAGAGACTAGCACAGATACGCAGTATTTT. It encodes CATSDSTETSTDTQYF.

Many counts were recorded for this clonotype. This chain joins TRBV20-1 and TRBJ2-5; either TRBD1 or TRBD2 may supply D (5 bases each). Germline CDR1 DFQATT, CDR2 SNEGSKA (reference sequence). CDR3 length equals 14 residues. V lost 6 bases, J lost 4 bases, and 18 bases lay in between. The CDR3 reads CSAPGTLGVETQYF. CDR3 nucleotide sequence: TGCAGTGCGCCCGGGACCTTAGGGGTAGAGACCCAGTACTTC.

The sample holds a few counts of this clonotype. The gene calls are TRBV20-1 and TRBJ1-1, with a possible D match to TRBD1 (6 bases). Germline V gives CDR1 DFQATT, CDR2 SNEGSKA (reference sequence). There are 16 residues in the CDR3. Trimming took off 0 bases at V and 3 bases at J, with 17 bases between the two ends. Here the CDR3 reads CSARDSDRRVDTEAFF. CDR3 in DNA: TGCAGTGCTAGAGATTCCGACAGGAGAGTTGACACTGAAGCTTTCTTT.

Remarks on this clonotype: A much bigger clone sits one base away, suggesting this may be a read error. V and J are TRBV6-6 and TRBJ1-6; D remains unclear. The V gene lost 2 bases and the J gene lost 5 bases, with 7 bases spanning the gap. Germline V gives CDR1 MNHNY, CDR2 SVGAGI (reference sequence). The CDR3 is 14 residues long. The CDR3 region is CASSYRENNSPLHF. CDR3 in DNA: TGTGCCAGCAGTTACAGGGAGAATAATTCACCCCTCCACTTT.

Details on this clonotype: Since a much larger clone is just one base distant, this may be a read error. This chain uses TRBV12-3 or TRBV12-4 with TRBJ1-4; TRBD1 matches at 7 bases. This CDR3 contains 14 residues. The junction had 2 bases not matched to a gene; V was cut back by 3 bases and J by 4 bases. CDR3 loop: CASSFGTVNEKLFF. CDR3 nucleotide sequence: TGTGCCAGCAGTTTCGGGACAGTTAATGAAAAACTGTTTTTT.

This clonotype was counted between two and nine times. This chain links TRBV7-3 with TRBJ1-5; D remains ambiguous. V was trimmed by 4 bases and J by 0 bases, leaving 7 bases between them. The CDR3 spans 14 residues. CDR1 is SGHTA and CDR2 is FQGTGA in the germline V gene. DNA of the CDR3: TGTGCCAGCAGCTCCTCGAATAGCAATCAGCCCCAGCATTTT. Its translation is CASSSSNSNQPQHF.

Many counts were recorded for this clonotype. This chain connects TRBV3-1 to TRBJ2-2, with 7 bases aligning to TRBD2. Germline V gene lookup returns CDR1 LGHDT and CDR2 YNNKEL (reference sequence). Trimming removed 0 bases from V and 0 bases from J; junction bases left unmatched: 4. The CDR3 has 17 amino acids. This CDR3 is CASSQDSAGANTGELFF. CDR3 nucleotides: TGTGCCAGCAGCCAAGATTCGGCGGGAGCGAACACCGGGGAGCTGTTTTTT. The full variable domain, with the rest looked up from reference TRBV3-1 and TRBJ2-2, is DTAVSQTPKYLVTQMGNDKSIKCEQNLGHDTMYWYKQDSKKFLKIMFSYNNKELIINETVPNRFSPKSPDKAHLNLHINSLELGDSAVYFCASSQDSAGANTGELFFGEGSRLTVL.

The chain uses TRBV6-2 or TRBV6-3 and TRBJ1-5, with D unresolved. The CDR3 extends over 15 amino acids. V dropped 4 bases and J dropped 5 bases, with 15 bases sitting between them. Germline V gene data show CDR1 as MNHEY and CDR2 as SVGEGT. For the CDR3, the DNA is TGTGCCAGCAGTTCCCCCGATAAACCTCATCAGCCCCAGCATTTT. This translates into CASSSPDKPHQPQHF.

As regards this clonotype: A much more abundant neighbour one base away suggests this may be a read error. The chain uses TRBV6-1 and TRBJ2-1; D call uncertain. Trimming cost V 4 bases and J 6 bases, with 7 bases left between them. Germline V CDR1 and CDR2: MNHNS, SASEGT. This CDR3 contains 12 residues. CDR3 loop: CASSAPSNEQFF. The DNA for the CDR3 is TGTGCCAGCAGTGCCCCTAGCAATGAGCAGTTCTTC.